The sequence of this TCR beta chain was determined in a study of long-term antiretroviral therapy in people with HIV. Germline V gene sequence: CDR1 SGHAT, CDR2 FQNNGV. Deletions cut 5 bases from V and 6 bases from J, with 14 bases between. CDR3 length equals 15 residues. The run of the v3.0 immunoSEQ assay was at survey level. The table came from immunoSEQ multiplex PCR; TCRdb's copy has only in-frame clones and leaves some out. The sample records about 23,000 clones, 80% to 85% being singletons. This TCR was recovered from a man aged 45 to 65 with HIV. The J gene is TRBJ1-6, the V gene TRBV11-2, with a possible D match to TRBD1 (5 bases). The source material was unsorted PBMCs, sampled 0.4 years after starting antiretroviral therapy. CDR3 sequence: CASSRRGAGNSPLHF. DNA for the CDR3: TGTGCCAGCAGCCGTCGTGGGGCGGGTAATTCACCCCTCCACTTT.